This T cell receptor (beta chain) is drawn from a study of T cell changes during pregnancy in multiple sclerosis. CDR1 is SGHAT, CDR2 FQDESV, per germline (reference sequence). Trimming pared 0 bases from V and 4 bases from J, leaving 8 bases between. The CDR3 is made up of 14 amino acids. The assay was immunoSEQ multiplex PCR, and TCRdb's table has in-frame clones only and misses some. This sample has some 41,000 clones; 88% occur once, and the top ten carry around 3.9%. This TCR came from a female donor with multiple sclerosis, enrolled in a pregnancy study. This specimen was CD8+ T cells from peripheral blood mononuclear cells, taken in the first trimester of pregnancy. The chain has TRBV11-1 and TRBJ2-3; no clear D gene. The CDR3: CASSLAPFPDTQYF. CDR3 DNA sequence: TGTGCCAGCAGCTTAGCCCCGTTCCCAGATACGCAGTATTTT. Full variable domain (rest looked up from reference TRBV11-1 and TRBJ2-3): EAEVAQSPRYKITEKSQAVAFWCDPISGHATLYWYRQILGQGPELLVQFQDESVVDDSQLPKDRFSAERLKGVDSTLKIQPAELGDSAMYLCASSLAPFPDTQYFGPGTRLTVL.